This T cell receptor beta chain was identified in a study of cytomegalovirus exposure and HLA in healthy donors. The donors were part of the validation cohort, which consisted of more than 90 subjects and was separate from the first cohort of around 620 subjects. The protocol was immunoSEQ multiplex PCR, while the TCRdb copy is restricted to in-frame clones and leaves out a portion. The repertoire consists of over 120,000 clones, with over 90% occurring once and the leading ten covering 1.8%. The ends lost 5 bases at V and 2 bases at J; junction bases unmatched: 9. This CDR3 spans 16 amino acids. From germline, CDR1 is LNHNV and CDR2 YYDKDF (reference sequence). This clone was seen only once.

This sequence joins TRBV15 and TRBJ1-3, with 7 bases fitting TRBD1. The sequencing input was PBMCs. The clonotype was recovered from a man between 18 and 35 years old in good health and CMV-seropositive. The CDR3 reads CATSGRGNSAGNTIYF. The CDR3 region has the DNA TGTGCCACCAGCGGCAGGGGGAATTCGGCTGGAAACACCATATATTTT.